This T cell receptor (beta chain) came from a study of blood T cell repertoires in COVID-19. TCRdb keeps only in-frame clones here, not all; method: immunoSEQ multiplex PCR. The table includes roughly 440,000 clones, 70% to 90% detected once. CDR1 SNHLY and CDR2 FYNNEI come from the germline V gene. V was pared by 6 bases and J by 7 bases, with 16 bases between. The CDR3 is 14 residues long. This chain joins TRBV2 and TRBJ1-5; D uncertain. The sequencing input was peripheral blood. The receptor was derived from a woman aged 45-60 years with COVID-19, enrolled during active disease. CDR3 residues: CASSVVAESQPQHF. CDR3 nucleotides: TGTGCCAGCAGCGTCGTGGCAGAATCCCAGCCCCAGCATTTT.